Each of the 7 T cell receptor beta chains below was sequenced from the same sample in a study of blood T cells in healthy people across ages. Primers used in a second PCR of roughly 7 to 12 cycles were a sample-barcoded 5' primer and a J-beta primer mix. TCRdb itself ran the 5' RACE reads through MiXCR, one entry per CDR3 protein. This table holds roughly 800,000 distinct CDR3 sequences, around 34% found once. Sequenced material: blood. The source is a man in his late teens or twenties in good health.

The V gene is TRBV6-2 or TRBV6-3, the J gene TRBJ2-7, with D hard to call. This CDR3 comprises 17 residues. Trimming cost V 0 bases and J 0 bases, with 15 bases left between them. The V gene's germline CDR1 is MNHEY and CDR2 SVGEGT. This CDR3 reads CASSYSSPWTSSYEQYF. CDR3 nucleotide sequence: TGTGCCAGCAGTTACTCCTCACCCTGGACCTCCTCCTACGAGCAGTACTTC.

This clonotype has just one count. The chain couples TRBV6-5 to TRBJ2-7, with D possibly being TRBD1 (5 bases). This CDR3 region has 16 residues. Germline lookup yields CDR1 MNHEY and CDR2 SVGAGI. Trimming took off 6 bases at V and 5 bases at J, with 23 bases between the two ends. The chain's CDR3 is CASSPLFNQGSDEQYF. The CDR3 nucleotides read TGTGCCAGCAGCCCCCTATTCAATCAGGGTTCCGACGAGCAGTACTTC.

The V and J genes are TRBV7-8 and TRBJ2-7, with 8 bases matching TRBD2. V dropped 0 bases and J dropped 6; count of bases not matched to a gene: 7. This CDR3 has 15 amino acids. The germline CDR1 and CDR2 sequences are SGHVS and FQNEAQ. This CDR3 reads CASSLALGRGGEQYF. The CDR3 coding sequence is TGTGCCAGCAGCTTAGCGCTCGGGAGGGGCGGCGAGCAGTACTTC.

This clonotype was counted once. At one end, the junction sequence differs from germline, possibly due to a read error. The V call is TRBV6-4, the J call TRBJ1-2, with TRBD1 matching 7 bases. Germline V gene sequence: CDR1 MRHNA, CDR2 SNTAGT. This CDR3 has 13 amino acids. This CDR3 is CASSEGTAYGHTF. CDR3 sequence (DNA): TGTGCCAGCAGTGAAGGGACAGCTTATGGCCACACCTTC.

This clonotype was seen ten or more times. The CDR3 nucleotides are TGTGCCAGCAGTTCCGAATCGCGTGTTGATGGCTACACCTTC. Translating it yields CASSSESRVDGYTF. The chain has TRBV12-3 or TRBV12-4 and TRBJ1-2; D unclear. CDR3 size: 14 residues. Trimming left V 4 bases short and J 6 bases short, with 15 bases between.

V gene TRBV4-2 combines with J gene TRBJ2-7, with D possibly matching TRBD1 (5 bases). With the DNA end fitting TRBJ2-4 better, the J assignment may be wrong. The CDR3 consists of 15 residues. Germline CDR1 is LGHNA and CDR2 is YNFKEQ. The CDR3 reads CASSQDGVRGAIQYF. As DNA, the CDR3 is TGTGCCAGCAGCCAAGATGGAGTTAGGGGTGCCATTCAGTACTTC.

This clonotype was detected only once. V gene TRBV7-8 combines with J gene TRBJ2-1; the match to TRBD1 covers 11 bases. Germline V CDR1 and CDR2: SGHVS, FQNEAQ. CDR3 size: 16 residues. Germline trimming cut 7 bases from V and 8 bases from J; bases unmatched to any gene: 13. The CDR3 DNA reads TGTGCCAGCACCCACTCGGGGCGGGACAGGGGGGATGAGCAGTTCTTC. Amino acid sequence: CASTHSGRDRGDEQFF.